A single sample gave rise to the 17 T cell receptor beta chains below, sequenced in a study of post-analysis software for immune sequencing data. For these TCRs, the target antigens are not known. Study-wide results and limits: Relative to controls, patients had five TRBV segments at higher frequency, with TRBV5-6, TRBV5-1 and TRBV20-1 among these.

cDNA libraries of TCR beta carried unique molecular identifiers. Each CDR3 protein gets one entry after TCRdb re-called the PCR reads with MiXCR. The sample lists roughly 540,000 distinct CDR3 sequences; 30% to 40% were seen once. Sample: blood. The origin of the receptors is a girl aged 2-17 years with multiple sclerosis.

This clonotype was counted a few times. Here the CDR3 reads CASSLQGTHYEQYF. The CDR3 coding sequence is TGTGCCAGCAGTCTACAGGGTACCCACTACGAGCAGTACTTC. This sequence joins TRBV12-3 or TRBV12-4 and TRBJ2-7; D is perhaps TRBD1 (6 bases). V was cut by 5 bases and J by 3 bases, with 14 bases left in between. This CDR3 has 14 residues.

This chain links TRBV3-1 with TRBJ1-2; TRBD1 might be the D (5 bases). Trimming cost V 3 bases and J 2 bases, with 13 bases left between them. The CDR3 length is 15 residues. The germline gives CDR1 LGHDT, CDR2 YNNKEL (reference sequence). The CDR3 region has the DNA TGTGCCAGCAGCCAGCGGGGCGAAGGGAACTATGGCTACACCTTC. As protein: CASSQRGEGNYGYTF.

The CDR3 loop is CASSEIWRGGADTQYF. The DNA of the CDR3 is TGTGCCAGCAGTGAGATCTGGCGGGGGGGCGCGGATACGCAGTATTTT. This chain joins TRBV6-1 and TRBJ2-3, with 9 positions matching TRBD2. Germline CDR1 is MNHNS and CDR2 is SASEGT. The ends lost 3 bases at V and 6 bases at J; junction bases unmatched: 10. The CDR3 contains 16 residues.

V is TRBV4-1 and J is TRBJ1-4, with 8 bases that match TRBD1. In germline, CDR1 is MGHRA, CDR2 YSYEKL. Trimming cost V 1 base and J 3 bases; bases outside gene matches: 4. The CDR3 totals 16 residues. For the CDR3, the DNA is TGCGCCAGCAGCCAAGCCCAGGGGGCGGCTAATGAAAAACTGTTTTTT. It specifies CASSQAQGAANEKLFF.

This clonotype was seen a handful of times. This chain's CDR3 is CASSSRLLDTQYF. CDR3 in DNA: TGTGCCAGCAGCTCCCGGTTGCTAGATACGCAGTATTTT. The chain combines TRBV11-2 with TRBJ2-3; no clear D gene. The germline V gene has CDR1 SGHAT and CDR2 FQNNGV. CDR3 length equals 13 residues. Between the trimmed V and J ends, which lost 4 bases and 5 bases, there was a span of 10 bases.

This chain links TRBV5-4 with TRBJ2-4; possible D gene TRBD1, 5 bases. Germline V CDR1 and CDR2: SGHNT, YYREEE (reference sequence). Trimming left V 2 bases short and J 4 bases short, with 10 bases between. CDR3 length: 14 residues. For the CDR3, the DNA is TGTGCCAGCAGCTTTTCGGCAGGGAAAAACATTCAGTACTTC. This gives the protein CASSFSAGKNIQYF.

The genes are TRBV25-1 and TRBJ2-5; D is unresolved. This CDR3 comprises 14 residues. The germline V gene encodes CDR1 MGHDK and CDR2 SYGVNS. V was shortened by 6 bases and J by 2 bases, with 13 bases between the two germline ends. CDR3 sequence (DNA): TGTGCCAGCAGCGTTGGTACCCTACAAGAGACCCAGTACTTC. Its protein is CASSVGTLQETQYF.

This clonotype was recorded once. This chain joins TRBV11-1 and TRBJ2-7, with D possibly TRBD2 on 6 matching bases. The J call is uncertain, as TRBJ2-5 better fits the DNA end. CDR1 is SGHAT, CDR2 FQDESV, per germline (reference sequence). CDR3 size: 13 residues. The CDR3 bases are TGTGCCAGCACCGCGGGACTCCCAGAGACCCAGTACTTC. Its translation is CASTAGLPETQYF.

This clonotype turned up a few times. Here the CDR3 reads CASSVDIHGEAFF. CDR3 in DNA: TGTGCCAGCAGCGTAGACATCCACGGTGAAGCTTTCTTT. This rearrangement joins TRBV9 to TRBJ1-1; D remains unclear. Germline CDR1 is SGDLS and CDR2 is YYNGEE. V lost 0 bases and J 7 bases, leaving 10 bases between the germline ends. This CDR3 is 13 amino acids long. The full variable domain, completed using reference TRBV9 and TRBJ1-1, is DSGVTQTPKHLITATGQRVTLRCSPRSGDLSVYWYQQSLDQGLQFLIQYYNGEERAKGNILERFSAQQFPDLHSELNLSSLELGDSALYFCASSVDIHGEAFFGQGTRLTVV.

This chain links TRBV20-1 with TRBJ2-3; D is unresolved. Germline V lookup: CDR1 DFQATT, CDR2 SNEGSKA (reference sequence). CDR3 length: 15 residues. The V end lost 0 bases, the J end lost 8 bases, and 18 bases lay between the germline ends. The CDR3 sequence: CSARDRWLVVGTQYF. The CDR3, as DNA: TGCAGTGCTAGAGATCGGTGGTTAGTTGTAGGTACGCAGTATTTT.

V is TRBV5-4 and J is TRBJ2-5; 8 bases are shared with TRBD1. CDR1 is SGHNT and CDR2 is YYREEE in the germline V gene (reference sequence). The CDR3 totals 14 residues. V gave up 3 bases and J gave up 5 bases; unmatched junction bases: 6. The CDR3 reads CASSSPGGAETQYF. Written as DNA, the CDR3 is TGTGCCAGCAGCTCACCAGGGGGCGCGGAGACCCAGTACTTC.

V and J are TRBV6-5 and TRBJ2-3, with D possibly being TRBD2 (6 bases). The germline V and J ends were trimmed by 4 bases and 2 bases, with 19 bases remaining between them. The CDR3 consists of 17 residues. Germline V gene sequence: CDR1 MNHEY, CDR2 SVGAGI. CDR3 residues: CASSLSAGTSATDTQYF. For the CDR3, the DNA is TGTGCCAGCAGTTTATCCGCCGGGACTTCCGCCACAGATACGCAGTATTTT.

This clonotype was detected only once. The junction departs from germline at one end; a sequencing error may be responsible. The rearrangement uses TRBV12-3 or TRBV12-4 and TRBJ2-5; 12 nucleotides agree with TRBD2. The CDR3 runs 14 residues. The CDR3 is CASSLAGGLVEQYF. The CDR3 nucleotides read TGTGCCAGCAGTCTAGCGGGGGGGCTTGTTGAGCAGTACTTC.

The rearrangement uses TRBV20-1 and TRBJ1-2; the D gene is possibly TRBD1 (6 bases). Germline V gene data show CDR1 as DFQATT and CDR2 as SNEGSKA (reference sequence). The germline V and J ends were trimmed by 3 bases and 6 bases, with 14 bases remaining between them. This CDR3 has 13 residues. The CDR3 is CSASHRAGDGYTF. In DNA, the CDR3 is TGCAGTGCTAGCCACAGGGCAGGAGATGGCTACACCTTC.

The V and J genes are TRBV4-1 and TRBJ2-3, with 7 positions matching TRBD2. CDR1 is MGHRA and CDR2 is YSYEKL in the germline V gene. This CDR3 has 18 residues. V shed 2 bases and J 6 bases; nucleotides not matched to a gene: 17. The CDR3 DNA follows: TGCGCCAGCAGCCAACAGGAAGGGACTATCCGTCCTGTGGATACGCAGTATTTT. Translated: CASSQQEGTIRPVDTQYF.

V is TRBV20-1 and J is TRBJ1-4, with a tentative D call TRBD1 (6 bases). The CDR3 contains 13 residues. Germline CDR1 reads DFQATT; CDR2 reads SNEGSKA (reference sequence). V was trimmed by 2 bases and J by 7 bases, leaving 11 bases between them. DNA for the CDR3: TGCAGTGCTAGACGGGGGGGCGGTGAAAAACTGTTTTTT. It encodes CSARRGGGEKLFF.

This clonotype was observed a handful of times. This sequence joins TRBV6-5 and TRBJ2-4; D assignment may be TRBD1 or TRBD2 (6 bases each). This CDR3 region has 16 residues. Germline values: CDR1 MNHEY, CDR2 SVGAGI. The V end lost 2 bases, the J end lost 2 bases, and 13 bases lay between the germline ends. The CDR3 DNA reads TGTGCCAGCAGTTACACGGGGGCTGGTCCCAAAAACATTCAGTACTTC. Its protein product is CASSYTGAGPKNIQYF.